The clone carrying this T cell receptor beta chain has more than one count but fewer than ten. Germline assignment: CDR1 MNHEY and CDR2 SMNVEV (reference sequence). This CDR3 is built from 14 residues. With 3 bases removed from V and 3 bases from J, the gap between germline ends came to 12 bases. These data are taken from a study of CD8 T cells in ankylosing spondylitis. TCRdb called the 5' RACE reads again in MiXCR, with one record for every CDR3 protein. The sample shows 240,000 or so distinct CDR3 sequences, over 8.5% of them seen only once. The sample consisted of blood, either unsorted or a sorted T cell fraction (not recorded which). The rearrangement uses TRBV27 and TRBJ2-7; possibly TRBD2 for D (6 bases). This TCR was recovered from a male donor with ankylosing spondylitis or in good health (not recorded which). In DNA, the CDR3 is TGTGCCAGCAGTTTCCGTCGACTAGACTACGAGCAGTACTTC. The encoded protein is CASSFRRLDYEQYF.